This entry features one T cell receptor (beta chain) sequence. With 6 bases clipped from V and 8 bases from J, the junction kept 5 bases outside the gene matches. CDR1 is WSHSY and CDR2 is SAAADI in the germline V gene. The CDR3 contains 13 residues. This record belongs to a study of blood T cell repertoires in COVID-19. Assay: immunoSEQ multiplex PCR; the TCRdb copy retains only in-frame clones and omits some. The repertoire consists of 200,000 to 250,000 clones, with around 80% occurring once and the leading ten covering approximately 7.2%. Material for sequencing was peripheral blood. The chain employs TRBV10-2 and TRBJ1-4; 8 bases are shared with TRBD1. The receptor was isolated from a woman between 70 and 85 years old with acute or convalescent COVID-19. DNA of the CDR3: TGCGCCAGCAGGCAGGGGGCAGGCGAAAAACTGTTTTTT. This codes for CASRQGAGEKLFF.